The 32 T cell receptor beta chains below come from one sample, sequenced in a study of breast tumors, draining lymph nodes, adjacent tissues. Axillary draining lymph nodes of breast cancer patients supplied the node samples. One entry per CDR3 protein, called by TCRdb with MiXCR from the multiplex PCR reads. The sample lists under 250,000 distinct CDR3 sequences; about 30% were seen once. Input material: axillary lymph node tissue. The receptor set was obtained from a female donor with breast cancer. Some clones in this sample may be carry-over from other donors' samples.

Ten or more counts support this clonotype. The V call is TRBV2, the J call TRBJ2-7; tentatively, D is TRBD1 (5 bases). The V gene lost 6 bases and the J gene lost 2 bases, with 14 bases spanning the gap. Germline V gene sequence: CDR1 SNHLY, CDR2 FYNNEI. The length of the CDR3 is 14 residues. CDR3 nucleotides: TGTGCCAGCAGGAAAGGACAAGCTACCTACGAGCAGTACTTC. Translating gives CASRKGQATYEQYF.

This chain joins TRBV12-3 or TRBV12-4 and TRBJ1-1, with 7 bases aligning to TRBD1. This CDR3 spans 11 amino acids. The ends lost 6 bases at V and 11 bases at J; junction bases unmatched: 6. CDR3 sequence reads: CASRSGGRAFF. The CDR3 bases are TGTGCCAGCAGATCAGGGGGGAGGGCTTTCTTT.

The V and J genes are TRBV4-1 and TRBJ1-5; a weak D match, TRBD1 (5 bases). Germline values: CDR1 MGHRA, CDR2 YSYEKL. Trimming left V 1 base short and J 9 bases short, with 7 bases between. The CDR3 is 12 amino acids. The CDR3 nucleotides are TGCGCCAGCAGCCAAGTTCAGGGGCCCCAGCATTTT. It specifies CASSQVQGPQHF.

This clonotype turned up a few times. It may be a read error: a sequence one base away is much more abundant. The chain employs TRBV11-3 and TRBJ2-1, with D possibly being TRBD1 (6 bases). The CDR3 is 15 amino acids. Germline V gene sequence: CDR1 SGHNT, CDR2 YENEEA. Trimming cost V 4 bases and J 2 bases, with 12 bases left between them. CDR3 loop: CASSYSGTTYNEQFF. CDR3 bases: TGTGCCAGCAGCTATTCCGGGACAACCTACAATGAGCAGTTCTTC.

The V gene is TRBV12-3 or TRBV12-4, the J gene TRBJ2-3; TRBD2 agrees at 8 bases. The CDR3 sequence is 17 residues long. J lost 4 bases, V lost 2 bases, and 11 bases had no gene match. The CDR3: CASSLQAPGLGADTQYF. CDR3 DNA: TGTGCCAGCAGTTTACAGGCCCCGGGACTAGGGGCAGATACGCAGTATTTT.

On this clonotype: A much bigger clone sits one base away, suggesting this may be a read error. CDR3 protein: CASKLYSESPNNEQFF. CDR3 sequence (DNA): TGTGCCAGCAAGCTTTATTCCGAATCACCAAACAATGAGCAGTTCTTC. The chain combines TRBV6-1 with TRBJ2-1; D is unclear. CDR1 and CDR2 from the germline V gene are MNHNS and SASEGT. The ends were cut back, 7 bases at V and 5 bases at J, with 21 bases in the middle. The CDR3 is made up of 16 amino acids.

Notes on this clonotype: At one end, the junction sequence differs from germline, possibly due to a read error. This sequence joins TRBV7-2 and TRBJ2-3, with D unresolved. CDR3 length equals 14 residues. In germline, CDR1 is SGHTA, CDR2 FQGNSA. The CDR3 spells CASSLVMSKDTQYF. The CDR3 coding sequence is TGCGCCAGCAGCTTAGTGATGAGTAAGGATACGCAGTATTTT.

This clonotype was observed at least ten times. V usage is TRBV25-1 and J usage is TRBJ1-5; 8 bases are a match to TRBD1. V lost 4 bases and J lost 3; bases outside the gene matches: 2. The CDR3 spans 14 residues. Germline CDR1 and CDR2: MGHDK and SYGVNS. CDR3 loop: CASSGTGNNQPQHF. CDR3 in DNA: TGTGCCAGCAGTGGGACAGGGAACAATCAGCCCCAGCATTTT.

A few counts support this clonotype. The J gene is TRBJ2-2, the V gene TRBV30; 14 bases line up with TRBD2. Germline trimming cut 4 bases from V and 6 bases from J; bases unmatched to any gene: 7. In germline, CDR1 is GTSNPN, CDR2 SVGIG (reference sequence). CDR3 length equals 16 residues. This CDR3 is CAWKGLAGVIAGELFF. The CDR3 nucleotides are TGTGCCTGGAAGGGACTAGCGGGAGTAATTGCCGGGGAGCTGTTTTTT.

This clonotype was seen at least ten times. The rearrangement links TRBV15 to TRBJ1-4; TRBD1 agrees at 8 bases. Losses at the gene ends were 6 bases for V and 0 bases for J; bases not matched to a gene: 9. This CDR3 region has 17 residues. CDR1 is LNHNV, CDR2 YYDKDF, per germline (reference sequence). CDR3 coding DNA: TGTGCCACCAGAACGGTACAGGGGGGGGCAACTAATGAAAAACTGTTTTTT. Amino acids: CATRTVQGGATNEKLFF.

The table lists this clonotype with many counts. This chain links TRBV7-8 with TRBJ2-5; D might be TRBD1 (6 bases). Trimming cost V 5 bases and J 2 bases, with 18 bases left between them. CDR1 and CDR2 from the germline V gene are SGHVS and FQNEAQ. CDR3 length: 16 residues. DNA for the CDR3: TGTGCCAGCAGCCCGAAGAAACTCGGACAGCAAGAGACCCAGTACTTC. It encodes CASSPKKLGQQETQYF.

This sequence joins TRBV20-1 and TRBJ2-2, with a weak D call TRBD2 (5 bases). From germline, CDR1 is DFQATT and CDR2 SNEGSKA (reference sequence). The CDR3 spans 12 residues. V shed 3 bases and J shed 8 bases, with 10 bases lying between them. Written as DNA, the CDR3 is TGCAGTGCTAGGGTAGGACTTGGGGAGCTGTTTTTT. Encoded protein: CSARVGLGELFF.

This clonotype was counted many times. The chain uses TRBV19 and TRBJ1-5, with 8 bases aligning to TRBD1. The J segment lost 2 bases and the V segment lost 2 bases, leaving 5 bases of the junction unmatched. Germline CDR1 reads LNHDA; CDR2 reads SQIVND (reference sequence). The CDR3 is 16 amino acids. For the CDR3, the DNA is TGTGCCAGTAGTATACAGGGGGCGATCGGCAATCAGCCCCAGCATTTT. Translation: CASSIQGAIGNQPQHF.

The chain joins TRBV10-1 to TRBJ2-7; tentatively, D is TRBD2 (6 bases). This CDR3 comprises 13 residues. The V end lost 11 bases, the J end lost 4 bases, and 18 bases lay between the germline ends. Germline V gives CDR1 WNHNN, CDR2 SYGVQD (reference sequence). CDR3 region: CAHPARGKYEQYF. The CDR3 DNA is TGCGCCCACCCGGCCCGCGGGAAGTACGAGCAGTACTTC.

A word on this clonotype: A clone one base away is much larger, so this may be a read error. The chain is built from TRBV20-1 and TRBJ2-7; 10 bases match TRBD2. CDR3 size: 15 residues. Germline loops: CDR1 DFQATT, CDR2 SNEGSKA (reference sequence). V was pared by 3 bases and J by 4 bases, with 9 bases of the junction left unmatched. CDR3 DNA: TGCAGTGCTAGTTGGGGTAGCGGGAGGACTTACGAGCAGTACTTC. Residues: CSASWGSGRTYEQYF.

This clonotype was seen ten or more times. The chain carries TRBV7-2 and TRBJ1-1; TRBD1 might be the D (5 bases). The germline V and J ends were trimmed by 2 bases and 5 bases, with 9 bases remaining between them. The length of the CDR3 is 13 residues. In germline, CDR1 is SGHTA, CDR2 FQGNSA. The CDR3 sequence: CASSLTRETEAFF. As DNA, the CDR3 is TGTGCCAGCAGCTTAACCAGGGAGACTGAAGCTTTCTTT.

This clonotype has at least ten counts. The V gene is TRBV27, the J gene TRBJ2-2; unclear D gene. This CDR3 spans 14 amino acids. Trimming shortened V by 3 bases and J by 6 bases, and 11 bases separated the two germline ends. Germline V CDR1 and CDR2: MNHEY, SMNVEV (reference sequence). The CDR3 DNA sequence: TGTGCCAGCAGTTTCCGGGTGGGGTCCGGGGAGCTGTTTTTT. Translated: CASSFRVGSGELFF.

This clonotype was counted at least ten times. CDR3 protein: CASRSPSGSYEQYF. CDR3 in DNA: TGTGCCAGCAGATCTCCTAGCGGGAGTTACGAGCAGTACTTC. V is TRBV2 and J is TRBJ2-7; TRBD2 agrees at 10 bases. Germline values: CDR1 SNHLY, CDR2 FYNNEI. The V and J ends lost 6 bases and 4 bases, in that order; junction bases with no gene match: 6. This CDR3 is 14 amino acids long.

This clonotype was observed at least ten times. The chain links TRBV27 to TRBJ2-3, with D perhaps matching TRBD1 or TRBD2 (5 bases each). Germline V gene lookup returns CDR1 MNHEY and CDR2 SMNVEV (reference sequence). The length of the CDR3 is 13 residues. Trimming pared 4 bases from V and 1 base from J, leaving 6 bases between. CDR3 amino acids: CASSWDGTDTQYF. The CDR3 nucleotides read TGTGCCAGCAGTTGGGACGGCACAGATACGCAGTATTTT.

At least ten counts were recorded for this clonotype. The CDR3 reads CASSPGRGQYEQYF. The CDR3 DNA is TGTGCCAGCAGCCCGGGGAGGGGACAGTACGAGCAGTACTTC. The rearrangement uses TRBV14 and TRBJ2-7; D may be TRBD1 or TRBD2 (7 bases each). Trimming pared 4 bases from V and 4 bases from J, leaving 14 bases between. The CDR3 is made up of 14 amino acids. CDR1 is SGHDN, CDR2 FVKESK, per germline.

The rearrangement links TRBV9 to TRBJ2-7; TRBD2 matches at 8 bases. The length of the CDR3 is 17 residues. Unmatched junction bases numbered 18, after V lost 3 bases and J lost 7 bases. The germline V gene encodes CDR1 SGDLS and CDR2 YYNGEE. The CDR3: CASSGDPSDSGAGEQYF. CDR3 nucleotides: TGTGCCAGCAGCGGAGACCCCTCGGATAGCGGGGCGGGAGAGCAGTACTTC.

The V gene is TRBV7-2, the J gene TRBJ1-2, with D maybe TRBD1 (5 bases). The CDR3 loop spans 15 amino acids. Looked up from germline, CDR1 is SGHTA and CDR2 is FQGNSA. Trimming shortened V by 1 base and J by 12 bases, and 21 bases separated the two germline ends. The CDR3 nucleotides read TGTGCCAGCAGCTTAGGGGGTGGAGGGGCCTCTGGAAACACCTTC. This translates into CASSLGGGGASGNTF.

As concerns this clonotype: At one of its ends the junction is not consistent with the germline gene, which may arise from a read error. As DNA, the CDR3 is TGTGCCAGCAGCTCGATAAGACAGGGGACCCTTGGCTACCCCTTC. Its protein is CASSSIRQGTLGYPF. The rearrangement uses TRBV7-2 and TRBJ1-2; 8 nucleotides match TRBD1. Germline-derived CDR1 and CDR2 are SGHTA and FQGNSA. This CDR3 has 15 residues.

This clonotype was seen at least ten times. CDR3 residues: CASSEERVDTQYF. The CDR3 coding sequence is TGTGCCAGCAGTGAAGAGAGGGTAGATACGCAGTATTTT. This sequence joins TRBV2 and TRBJ2-3, with D perhaps TRBD2 (5 bases). The CDR3 extends over 13 amino acids. Deletions cut 1 base from V and 5 bases from J, with 7 bases between. Germline CDR1 is SNHLY and CDR2 is FYNNEI.

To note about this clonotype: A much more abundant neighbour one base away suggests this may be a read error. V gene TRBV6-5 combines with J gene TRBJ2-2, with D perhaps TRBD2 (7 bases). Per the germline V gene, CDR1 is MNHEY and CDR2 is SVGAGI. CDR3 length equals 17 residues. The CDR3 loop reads CASSEGGGEVGTGEPFF. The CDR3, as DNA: TGTGCCAGCAGTGAGGGGGGAGGGGAGGTGGGCACCGGGGAGCCGTTTTTT.

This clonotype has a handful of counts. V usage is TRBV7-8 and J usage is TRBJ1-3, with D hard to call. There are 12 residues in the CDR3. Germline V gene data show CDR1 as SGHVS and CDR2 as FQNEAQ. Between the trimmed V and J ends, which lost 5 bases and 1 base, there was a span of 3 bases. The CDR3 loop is CASSTSGNTIYF. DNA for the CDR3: TGTGCCAGCAGCACTTCTGGAAACACCATATATTTT.

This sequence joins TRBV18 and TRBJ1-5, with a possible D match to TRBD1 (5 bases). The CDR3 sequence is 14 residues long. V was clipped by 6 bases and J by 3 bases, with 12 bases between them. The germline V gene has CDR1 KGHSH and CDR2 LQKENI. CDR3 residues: CASSLQEYNQPQHF. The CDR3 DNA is TGTGCCAGCTCCCTACAGGAGTACAATCAGCCCCAGCATTTT.

The DNA for the CDR3 is TGTGCCAGCAGGACCCGAGCCACTGAAGCTTTCTTT. Its protein product is CASRTRATEAFF. The chain couples TRBV6-6 to TRBJ1-1; D is ambiguous. The germline gives CDR1 MNHNY, CDR2 SVGAGI (reference sequence). V dropped 6 bases and J dropped 4 bases, with 9 bases sitting between them. The CDR3 contains 12 residues.

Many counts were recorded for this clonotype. The CDR3 sequence: CAWNRGLDTQYF. The CDR3 DNA sequence: TGTGCCTGGAATAGGGGGTTAGATACGCAGTATTTT. The chain joins TRBV30 to TRBJ2-3, with D maybe TRBD1 (6 bases). Germline V gene sequence: CDR1 GTSNPN, CDR2 SVGIG (reference sequence). The length of the CDR3 is 12 residues. The V and J ends lost 4 bases and 5 bases respectively, with 10 bases between them.

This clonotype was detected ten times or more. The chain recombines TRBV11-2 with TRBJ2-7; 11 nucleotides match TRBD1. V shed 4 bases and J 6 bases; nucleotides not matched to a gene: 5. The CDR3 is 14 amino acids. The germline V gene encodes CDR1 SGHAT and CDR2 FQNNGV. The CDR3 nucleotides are TGTGCCAGCAGCTCGGACAGGGGGCGGGTCGAGCAGTACTTC. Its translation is CASSSDRGRVEQYF.

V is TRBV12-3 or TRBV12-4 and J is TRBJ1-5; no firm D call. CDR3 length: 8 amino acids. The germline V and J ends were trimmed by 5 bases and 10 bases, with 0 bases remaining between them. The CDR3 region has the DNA TGTGCCAGCAGTCCCCAGCATTTT. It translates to CASSPQHF.

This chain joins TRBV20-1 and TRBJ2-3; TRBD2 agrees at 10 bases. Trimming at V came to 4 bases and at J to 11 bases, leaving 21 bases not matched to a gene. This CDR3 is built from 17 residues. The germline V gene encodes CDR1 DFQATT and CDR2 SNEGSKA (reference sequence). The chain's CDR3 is CSAIQSAGGPRDNEQYF. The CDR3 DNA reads TGCAGTGCTATCCAATCAGCGGGAGGGCCCCGTGACAATGAGCAGTATTTT.